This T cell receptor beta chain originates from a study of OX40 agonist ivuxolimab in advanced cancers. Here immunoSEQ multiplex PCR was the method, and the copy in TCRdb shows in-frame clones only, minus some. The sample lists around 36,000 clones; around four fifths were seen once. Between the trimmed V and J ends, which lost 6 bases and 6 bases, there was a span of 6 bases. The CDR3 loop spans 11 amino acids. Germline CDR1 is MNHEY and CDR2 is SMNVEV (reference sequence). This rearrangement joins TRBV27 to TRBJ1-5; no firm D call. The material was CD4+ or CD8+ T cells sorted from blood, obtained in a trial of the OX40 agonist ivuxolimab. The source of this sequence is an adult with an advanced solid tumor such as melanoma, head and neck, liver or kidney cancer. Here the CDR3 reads CASSRGQPQHF. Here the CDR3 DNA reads TGTGCCAGCAGCAGAGGTCAGCCCCAGCATTTT.